Below, 30 T cell receptor beta chains from the same sample are listed, as sequenced in a study of T cell responses to AZD1222 COVID-19 vaccine. Clones were sequenced by immunoSEQ multiplex PCR, and TCRdb holds only the in-frame ones, with some missing. The sample carries about 60,000 clones, around 88% recorded once. This sample comprised peripheral blood, obtained on day 0 of AZD1222 vaccination. These receptors came from an adult in good health.

The genes are TRBV6-5 and TRBJ1-6; 7 bases align to TRBD1. Germline V gene lookup returns CDR1 MNHEY and CDR2 SVGAGI. V was clipped by 4 bases and J by 9 bases; unmatched bases: 6. The CDR3 is made up of 14 amino acids. CDR3 amino acids: CASSSWQGGSPLHF. The CDR3 region has the DNA TGTGCCAGCAGTTCGTGGCAGGGGGGTTCACCCCTCCACTTT.

The chain employs TRBV6-5 and TRBJ1-6, with no clear D. From germline, CDR1 is MNHEY and CDR2 SVGAGI. Trimming took off 0 bases at V and 13 bases at J, with 10 bases between the two ends. The CDR3 is 13 amino acids. The CDR3 loop is CASSYSIRVPLHF. The CDR3 bases are TGTGCCAGCAGTTACTCGATAAGAGTTCCCCTCCACTTT.

The J gene is TRBJ1-6, the V gene TRBV27; D perhaps matches TRBD1 (6 bases). Germline CDR1 is MNHEY and CDR2 is SMNVEV (reference sequence). The CDR3 contains 19 residues. The ends were cut back, 2 bases at V and 9 bases at J, with 26 bases in the middle. CDR3 region: CASSLTLPTGAGAGSPLHF. In DNA, the CDR3 is TGTGCCAGCAGTTTAACCCTCCCGACAGGAGCAGGGGCAGGTTCACCCCTCCACTTT.

This rearrangement joins TRBV28 to TRBJ2-7, with D unclear. V lost 5 bases and J 3 bases, leaving 14 bases between the germline ends. Germline lookup yields CDR1 MDHEN and CDR2 SYDVKM. CDR3 length: 14 residues. The CDR3 loop is CASSEPRQNYEQYF. CDR3 coding DNA: TGTGCCAGCAGTGAACCTAGGCAGAACTACGAGCAGTACTTC. The full variable domain, in which reference TRBV28 and TRBJ2-7 provide the parts outside the CDR3, is DVKVTQSSRYLVKRTGEKVFLECVQDMDHENMFWYRQDPGLGLRLIYFSYDVKMKEKGDIPEGYSVSREKKERFSLILESASTNQTSMYLCASSEPRQNYEQYFGPGTRLTVT.

The genes are TRBV7-9 and TRBJ2-7, with D possibly TRBD1 on 6 matching bases. In germline, CDR1 is SEHNR, CDR2 FQNEAQ (reference sequence). V lost 6 bases and J 4 bases, leaving 10 bases between the germline ends. The CDR3 consists of 12 residues. CDR3 in amino acids: CASRHGQYEQYF. The DNA of the CDR3 is TGTGCCAGCAGACACGGACAGTACGAGCAGTACTTC.

V gene TRBV30 combines with J gene TRBJ2-5; D gene unclear. V gave up 4 bases and J gave up 4 bases, with 7 bases separating them. In germline, CDR1 is GTSNPN, CDR2 SVGIG (reference sequence). CDR3 length: 11 residues. For the CDR3, the DNA is TGTGCCTGGACCTCGGTAGAGACCCAGTACTTC. Protein: CAWTSVETQYF.

A remark on this clone: Relative to the germline gene, one junction end is altered; a read error may explain this. This chain uses TRBV7-7 with TRBJ2-5; 9 bases are shared with TRBD2. This CDR3 comprises 15 residues. Per the germline V gene, CDR1 is SSHAT and CDR2 is FNYEAQ (reference sequence). CDR3 coding DNA: TGTGCTAGCAGCTTAGAGGGACTAGCACTAGAGACCCAGTACTTC. Protein sequence: CASSLEGLALETQYF.

J is TRBJ2-7 and V is TRBV5-4; 7 bases match TRBD2. Losses at the gene ends were 4 bases for V and 2 bases for J; bases not matched to a gene: 6. The CDR3 has 14 residues. Per germline, CDR1 SGHNT and CDR2 YYREEE (reference sequence). CDR3 in amino acids: CASSPNRGAYEQYF. CDR3 DNA sequence: TGTGCCAGCAGCCCGAACCGGGGGGCCTACGAGCAGTACTTC.

This sequence joins TRBV2 and TRBJ1-6; the match to TRBD1 covers 9 bases. The trim removed 6 bases at V and 0 bases at J, leaving 6 bases unmatched. The CDR3 spans 17 residues. Germline CDR1 SNHLY, CDR2 FYNNEI. Here the CDR3 DNA reads TGTGCCAGCAGGCCCGACAGGGGGGACTCCTATAATTCACCCCTCCACTTT. This sequence encodes CASRPDRGDSYNSPLHF. Full variable domain (outside the CDR3, taken from reference TRBV2 and TRBJ1-6): EPEVTQTPSHQVTQMGQEVILRCVPISNHLYFYWYRQILGQKVEFLVSFYNNEISEKSEIFDDQFSVERPDGSNFTLKIRSTKLEDSAMYFCASRPDRGDSYNSPLHFGNGTRLTVT.

This clone ranks as medium-sized. This chain links TRBV13 with TRBJ1-1, with no clear D. The CDR3 sequence is 16 residues long. With 6 bases removed from V and 0 bases from J, the gap between germline ends came to 17 bases. Germline V CDR1 and CDR2: PRHDT, FYEKMQ (reference sequence). The CDR3 spells CASRIKGHGVNTEAFF. CDR3 DNA: TGTGCCAGCAGAATAAAAGGGCACGGGGTGAACACTGAAGCTTTCTTT.

This sequence joins TRBV29-1 and TRBJ1-1; D uncertain. Trimming cost V 5 bases and J 4 bases, with 11 bases left between them. Germline V lookup: CDR1 SQVTM, CDR2 ANQGSEA. CDR3 length: 12 amino acids. In DNA form, the CDR3 reads TGCAGCGTTTATATGGGTATCACTGAAGCTTTCTTT. Protein: CSVYMGITEAFF.

V and J are TRBV18 and TRBJ2-7; D possibly matches TRBD1 or TRBD2 (5 bases each). There are 15 residues in the CDR3. V dropped 3 bases and J dropped 4 bases, with 16 bases sitting between them. From germline, CDR1 is KGHSH and CDR2 LQKENI. The CDR3 nucleotides read TGTGCCAGCTCACCCCTGAGGGGCACCCCGTACGAGCAGTACTTC. Protein product: CASSPLRGTPYEQYF.

This chain connects TRBV11-2 to TRBJ2-3; D possibly corresponds to TRBD1 (6 bases). The CDR3 covers 14 residues. The germline V and J ends were trimmed by 5 bases and 3 bases, with 12 bases remaining between them. In germline, CDR1 is SGHAT, CDR2 FQNNGV. The CDR3 sequence is CASSENQGTDTQYF. CDR3 coding DNA: TGTGCCAGCAGCGAAAACCAGGGGACAGATACGCAGTATTTT.

This clone has just one count. V usage is TRBV5-1 and J usage is TRBJ2-7, with 8 bases matching TRBD2. Germline V lookup: CDR1 SGHRS, CDR2 YFSETQ. There are 15 residues in the CDR3. V trimming: 3 bases; J trimming: 0 bases; junction bases outside the gene matches: 5. DNA for the CDR3: TGCGCCAGCAGCTCCGGGACTAGTGACTCCTACGAGCAGTACTTC. It codes for CASSSGTSDSYEQYF.

Concerning this clone itself: At the DNA level, this CDR3 is encoded by other sequences in the same sample as well. The genes are TRBV7-6 and TRBJ1-1; perhaps TRBD1 as D (6 bases). The CDR3 is 16 amino acids. Germline CDR1 and CDR2: SGHVS and FNYEAQ. Trimming stripped 1 base from V and 2 bases from J, with 14 bases between. CDR3 nucleotides: TGTGCCAGCAGCTTAGGCGTAGGGGGGGGCAACACTGAAGCTTTCTTT. It translates to CASSLGVGGGNTEAFF.

The chain links TRBV12-3 or TRBV12-4 to TRBJ1-5, with a weak D call TRBD1 (5 bases). The CDR3 consists of 11 residues. V was clipped by 3 bases and J by 11 bases, with 8 bases between them. CDR3: CASSLGGAQHF. In DNA form, the CDR3 reads TGTGCCAGCAGTTTGGGGGGGGCCCAGCATTTT.

The chain joins TRBV28 to TRBJ1-6; the D is unclear. The V gene's germline CDR1 is MDHEN and CDR2 SYDVKM. The CDR3 consists of 15 residues. V lost 7 bases and J 0 bases, leaving 10 bases between the germline ends. The CDR3 region has the DNA TGTGCCAGCACCGTCCAAAGCTCCTATAATTCACCCCTCCACTTT. Its protein product is CASTVQSSYNSPLHF.

The chain is built from TRBV5-1 and TRBJ2-1; 10 positions match TRBD2. Germline V gives CDR1 SGHRS, CDR2 YFSETQ. The CDR3 consists of 15 residues. The V segment lost 4 bases and the J segment 3 bases; nucleotides outside the gene matches: 4. CDR3 coding DNA: TGCGCCAGCAGCCAAGCGGGAGGGGTCTACAATGAGCAGTTCTTC. Protein sequence: CASSQAGGVYNEQFF. Full variable domain (missing parts from reference TRBV5-1 and TRBJ2-1): KAGVTQTPRYLIKTRGQQVTLSCSPISGHRSVSWYQQTPGQGLQFLFEYFSETQRNKGNFPGRFSGRQFSNSRSEMNVSTLELGDSALYLCASSQAGGVYNEQFFGPGTRLTVL.

Only one count was recorded for this clone. This chain uses TRBV5-8 with TRBJ1-2; D call uncertain. CDR1 is SGHTS, CDR2 YDEGEE, per germline. Trimming cost V 4 bases and J 4 bases, with 5 bases left between them. The CDR3 is made up of 11 amino acids. CDR3 bases: TGTGCCAGCAGCCCGAGCTATGGCTACACCTTC. Protein sequence: CASSPSYGYTF.

The chain employs TRBV6-5 and TRBJ2-1, with D perhaps TRBD2 (5 bases). The V end lost 2 bases, the J end lost 5 bases, and 16 bases lay between the germline ends. This CDR3 region has 16 residues. Looked up from germline, CDR1 is MNHEY and CDR2 is SVGAGI. The CDR3 loop reads CASSYTSRDYNNEQFF. The CDR3, as DNA: TGTGCCAGCAGTTACACCTCCCGCGACTACAACAATGAGCAGTTCTTC.

Only a few counts were recorded for this clone. This chain joins TRBV5-6 and TRBJ1-5, with a possible D match to TRBD1 (5 bases). The CDR3 is 16 residues long. Trimming cost V 1 base and J 4 bases, with 15 bases left between them. The germline gives CDR1 SGHDT, CDR2 YYEEEE. CDR3 in DNA: TGTGCCAGCAGCTTGATGGGTGGAGGGGAAAATCAGCCCCAGCATTTT. Residues: CASSLMGGGENQPQHF.

The chain combines TRBV7-3 with TRBJ2-7; perhaps TRBD2 as D (5 bases). Germline V gives CDR1 SGHTA, CDR2 FQGTGA. The CDR3 spans 14 residues. Trimming cost V 3 bases and J 1 base, with 10 bases left between them. CDR3 loop: CASSLSSGSYEQYF. The CDR3 bases are TGTGCCAGCAGCTTGTCCAGCGGATCCTACGAGCAGTACTTC.

This clone came up a few times. The CDR3 bases are TGTGCCAGCAGCTCCGTAACAGGGTTTGGCTACACCTTC. Residues: CASSSVTGFGYTF. V is TRBV7-3 and J is TRBJ1-2, with D tentatively TRBD1 (6 bases). This CDR3 comprises 13 residues. Germline V gene data show CDR1 as SGHTA and CDR2 as FQGTGA. The V end was cut by 4 bases, the J end by 7 bases, with 13 bases between.

The V and J genes are TRBV6-5 and TRBJ2-7; TRBD1 aligns across 9 bases. This CDR3 is built from 13 residues. Losses at the gene ends were 6 bases for V and 5 bases for J; bases not matched to a gene: 5. CDR1 and CDR2 (germline): MNHEY, SVGAGI. CDR3 residues: CASRERTGDEQYF. The CDR3 coding sequence is TGTGCCAGCAGGGAGAGGACAGGGGACGAGCAGTACTTC.

This chain connects TRBV21-1 to TRBJ1-1; the table names TRBD1, a call not compared with the DNA. TRBV21-1 corresponds to a pseudogene. The CDR3 loop spans 16 amino acids. DNA for the CDR3: TGTGCCAGCAGCGAAGCCTCATGGGGGCGGAGGACTGAAGCTTTCTTT. Its protein is CASSEASWGRRTEAFF.

The rearrangement links TRBV5-1 to TRBJ2-2; 7 bases agree with TRBD1. V was pared by 4 bases and J by 10 bases, with 10 bases of the junction left unmatched. Germline assignment: CDR1 SGHRS and CDR2 YFSETQ. The CDR3 is made up of 14 amino acids. The CDR3 protein is CASSADRARSELFF. CDR3 nucleotides: TGCGCCAGCAGCGCAGACAGGGCGAGGTCGGAGCTGTTTTTT.

The rearrangement joins TRBV24-1 to TRBJ2-2; TRBD2 aligns across 7 bases. The CDR3 is 17 residues long. The J segment lost 3 bases and the V segment lost 3 bases, leaving 9 bases of the junction unmatched. Germline CDR1 KGHDR, CDR2 SFDVKD. The CDR3 spells CATSDLGGTEYTGELFF. CDR3 nucleotides: TGTGCCACCAGTGATCTCGGGGGGACCGAATACACCGGGGAGCTGTTTTTT.

A word on this clone: Other nucleotide sequences from this sample produce the same CDR3. The chain employs TRBV18 and TRBJ1-4, with a tentative D call TRBD1 (6 bases). CDR1 is KGHSH and CDR2 is LQKENI in the germline V gene. The CDR3 length is 14 residues. V was shortened by 2 bases and J by 8 bases, with 12 bases between the two germline ends. The DNA of the CDR3 is TGTGCCAGCTCACCAGGAGGGGGAGGCGAAAAACTGTTTTTT. Translation: CASSPGGGGEKLFF.

This chain joins TRBV4-2 and TRBJ1-3; D ambiguous. Trimming shortened V by 5 bases and J by 4 bases, and 3 bases separated the two germline ends. The CDR3 consists of 11 residues. CDR1 and CDR2 (germline): LGHNA, YNFKEQ. The CDR3 protein is CASSLGNTIYF. CDR3 coding DNA: TGTGCCAGCAGCTTAGGAAACACCATATATTTT.

Only one count was recorded for this clone. This chain joins TRBV11-1 and TRBJ1-1, with D uncertain. The CDR3 has 12 residues. The germline V and J ends were trimmed by 5 bases and 1 base, with 5 bases remaining between them. The germline V gene has CDR1 SGHAT and CDR2 FQDESV (reference sequence). CDR3 protein: CASSAENTEAFF. In DNA, the CDR3 is TGTGCCAGCAGCGCCGAGAACACTGAAGCTTTCTTT.